These 26 T cell receptor beta chains originate from one sample sequenced in a study of post-analysis software for immune sequencing data. General study results and limits: Patients carried several TRBV segments more frequently than controls did, and TRBV5-6, TRBV5-1 and TRBV20-1 were among them.

Their target antigens are unknown. Carried by the TCR beta cDNA libraries were unique molecular identifiers. TCRdb called the PCR reads again in MiXCR, with one record for every CDR3 protein. The top ten hold approximately 10% of the sample, which has hundreds of thousands of distinct CDR3 sequences, 55% to 60% seen once. Specimen: blood. The source of these receptors is a girl aged 2 to 10 with multiple sclerosis.

This clonotype has only a few counts. J is TRBJ2-1 and V is TRBV11-2; D possibly matches TRBD1 or TRBD2 (5 bases each). Trimming removed 2 bases at V and 4 bases at J, with 18 bases between. CDR1 SGHAT and CDR2 FQNNGV come from the germline V gene. This CDR3 comprises 17 residues. The CDR3 loop is CASSLTGRSGFYNEQFF. CDR3 nucleotide sequence: TGTGCCAGCAGCTTAACGGGGCGATCGGGGTTTTACAATGAGCAGTTCTTC.

The J gene is TRBJ1-5, the V gene TRBV10-3, with TRBD1 identical over 8 bases. CDR1 ENHRY and CDR2 SYGVKD come from the germline V gene. The CDR3 has 15 residues. V was clipped by 3 bases and J by 4 bases; unmatched bases: 5. This CDR3 reads CAISESDRENQPQHF. CDR3 coding DNA: TGTGCCATCAGTGAATCGGACAGGGAGAATCAGCCCCAGCATTTT.

The V call is TRBV5-1, the J call TRBJ2-4; D call uncertain. The ends were cut back, 2 bases at V and 3 bases at J, with 9 bases in the middle. This CDR3 region has 14 residues. Germline V gene sequence: CDR1 SGHRS, CDR2 YFSETQ. Here the CDR3 reads CASSFQLGKNIQYF. In nucleotides, the CDR3 is TGCGCCAGCAGCTTCCAGTTAGGCAAAAACATTCAGTACTTC.

In DNA, the CDR3 is TGCGCCAGCAGCCTCGGGGCGACAGGAGGCTCTGGGGCCAACGTCCTGACTTTC. As protein: CASSLGATGGSGANVLTF. This sequence joins TRBV5-1 and TRBJ2-6; D is perhaps TRBD1 (6 bases). The germline V gene has CDR1 SGHRS and CDR2 YFSETQ. Trimming took off 4 bases at V and 0 bases at J, with 17 bases between the two ends. The CDR3 is 18 amino acids.

The chain couples TRBV5-1 to TRBJ2-3; 9 bases align to TRBD2. Germline V CDR1 and CDR2: SGHRS, YFSETQ. This CDR3 is built from 19 residues. V dropped 4 bases and J dropped 0; count of bases not matched to a gene: 15. The CDR3 loop is CASSRIKPLAGPSTDTQYF. DNA of the CDR3: TGCGCCAGCAGCCGTATTAAACCGCTAGCGGGGCCTAGCACAGATACGCAGTATTTT.

The chain combines TRBV20-1 with TRBJ1-2; possibly TRBD1 for D (5 bases). The CDR3 sequence is 13 residues long. Germline V gives CDR1 DFQATT, CDR2 SNEGSKA (reference sequence). Trimming shortened V by 6 bases and J by 1 base, and 12 bases separated the two germline ends. For the CDR3, the DNA is TGCAGTGCCCGACCGACAGATAACTATGGCTACACCTTC. It is translated as CSARPTDNYGYTF.

This chain joins TRBV6-2 or TRBV6-3 and TRBJ1-5; D may be TRBD1 (6 bases). This CDR3 has 17 amino acids. CDR1 is MNHEY and CDR2 is SVGEGT in the germline V gene. Trimming stripped 0 bases from V and 3 bases from J, with 15 bases between. The CDR3 DNA reads as TGTGCCAGCAGTTACTCGTCAGGGGCCAAAACCAATCAGCCCCAGCATTTT. It translates to CASSYSSGAKTNQPQHF.

This clonotype was seen a few times. V is TRBV7-2 and J is TRBJ2-3, with D tentatively TRBD1 or TRBD2 (6 bases each). Germline values: CDR1 SGHTA, CDR2 FQGNSA. V dropped 8 bases and J dropped 3 bases, with 15 bases sitting between them. This CDR3 is 14 amino acids long. The CDR3 region is CASGPTGRTDTQYF. The CDR3 bases are TGTGCCAGCGGACCTACAGGGAGGACAGATACGCAGTATTTT.

The genes are TRBV6-5 and TRBJ1-5; D may be TRBD1 (6 bases). Germline lookup yields CDR1 MNHEY and CDR2 SVGAGI. The CDR3 consists of 13 residues. V lost 6 bases to trimming and J lost 3 bases, with 9 bases between them. The CDR3 DNA follows: TGTGCCAGCAGCCCAGGGGTCAATCAGCCCCAGCATTTT. Translated: CASSPGVNQPQHF.

This clonotype has more than one count but fewer than ten. The rearrangement joins TRBV7-2 to TRBJ2-1, with 13 bases lining up with TRBD2. CDR1 and CDR2 (germline): SGHTA, FQGNSA. This CDR3 contains 17 residues. The V segment lost 4 bases and the J segment 8 bases; nucleotides outside the gene matches: 11. The CDR3 DNA reads as TGTGCCAGCAGCTGGCGCCCAACTAGCGGGGGGGCCGATGAGCAGTTCTTC. Amino acid sequence: CASSWRPTSGGADEQFF.

The chain joins TRBV20-1 to TRBJ2-1, with D perhaps TRBD1 or TRBD2 (5 bases each). Looked up from germline, CDR1 is DFQATT and CDR2 is SNEGSKA (reference sequence). There are 11 residues in the CDR3. V gave up 8 bases and J gave up 7 bases, with 12 bases separating them. The CDR3 nucleotides read TGCAGTACCGGGACGGCAAATGAGCAGTTCTTC. Its translation is CSTGTANEQFF.

The chain joins TRBV15 to TRBJ1-1, with 7 positions matching TRBD1. Germline V gene sequence: CDR1 LNHNV, CDR2 YYDKDF (reference sequence). J lost 7 bases, V lost 7 bases, and 9 bases had no gene match. The CDR3 contains 13 residues. CDR3 protein: CATTPGQRYEAFF. Here the CDR3 DNA reads TGTGCCACCACCCCGGGACAGCGTTATGAAGCTTTCTTT.

V usage is TRBV29-1 and J usage is TRBJ2-1; D remains unclear. The CDR3 sequence is 13 residues long. Trimming left V 4 bases short and J 8 bases short, with 15 bases between. Germline V gene lookup returns CDR1 SQVTM and CDR2 ANQGSEA. CDR3 nucleotides: TGCAGCGTTGTGGGTTTAGATTATTATGAGCAGTTCTTC. It translates to CSVVGLDYYEQFF.

This clonotype came up many times. The chain carries TRBV12-3 or TRBV12-4 and TRBJ1-2, with D uncertain. There are 11 residues in the CDR3. The V end lost 6 bases, the J end lost 1 base, and 3 bases lay between the germline ends. The CDR3 sequence is CASSFNYGYTF. The CDR3 DNA reads as TGTGCCAGCAGCTTTAACTATGGCTACACCTTC.

Concerning this clonotype itself: The junction differs from germline at one of its ends, possibly a read error. The chain recombines TRBV12-3 or TRBV12-4 with TRBJ2-1; the match to TRBD1 covers 7 bases. This CDR3 contains 15 residues. Written as DNA, the CDR3 is TGTGCCAGCAGTTTAAAGGGGGCAGCCTACAATGAGCAGCTCTTC. It yields the protein CASSLKGAAYNEQLF.

This chain connects TRBV5-1 to TRBJ2-4, with D unresolved. Trimming took off 4 bases at V and 8 bases at J, with 13 bases between the two ends. The CDR3 is 13 residues long. Germline CDR1 is SGHRS and CDR2 is YFSETQ. The CDR3 DNA reads as TGCGCCAGCAGCCTGCTTCGACAAGACATTCAGTACTTC. This sequence encodes CASSLLRQDIQYF.

The chain is built from TRBV7-2 and TRBJ2-1; D is possibly TRBD2 (5 bases). From germline, CDR1 is SGHTA and CDR2 FQGNSA. The CDR3 consists of 17 residues. Trimming shortened V by 1 base and J by 0 bases, and 13 bases separated the two germline ends. The CDR3, as DNA: TGTGCCAGCAGCTTAGGAGGTCAGCGGTCCTCCTACAATGAGCAGTTCTTC. Amino acids: CASSLGGQRSSYNEQFF.

V is TRBV29-1 and J is TRBJ2-7; 9 nucleotides line up with TRBD2. Trimming at V came to 0 bases and at J to 4 bases, leaving 10 bases not matched to a gene. Germline V CDR1 and CDR2: SQVTM, ANQGSEA. This CDR3 contains 16 residues. Here the CDR3 reads CSVEDLGREGQYEQYF. The DNA for the CDR3 is TGCAGCGTTGAAGATCTTGGGCGGGAGGGCCAATACGAGCAGTACTTC.

This clonotype came up a few times. The chain couples TRBV29-1 to TRBJ2-3; TRBD2 matches 11 bases. With V trimmed by 6 bases and J by 2 bases, 10 bases remained unmatched. Germline V gene lookup returns CDR1 SQVTM and CDR2 ANQGSEA. This CDR3 comprises 16 residues. This CDR3 reads CSVAGTSGTHTDTQYF. CDR3 coding DNA: TGCAGCGTGGCGGGGACTAGCGGAACGCACACAGATACGCAGTATTTT.

This clonotype was observed a handful of times. The chain joins TRBV29-1 to TRBJ2-1; no definite D call. Germline-derived CDR1 and CDR2 are SQVTM and ANQGSEA. V shed 4 bases and J shed 9 bases, with 10 bases lying between them. This CDR3 is built from 11 residues. The DNA of the CDR3 is TGCAGCGTTGGACGGGTTACTGAGCAGTTCTTC. Translating gives CSVGRVTEQFF.

This clonotype was observed a single time. The chain combines TRBV6-2 or TRBV6-3 with TRBJ2-1; D perhaps matches TRBD2 (5 bases). Matching the DNA end better, TRBJ2-7 makes the J call doubtful. Germline V gene data show CDR1 as MNHEY and CDR2 as SVGEGT. The CDR3 sequence is 12 residues long. The CDR3 reads CASSYPLAEQYF. CDR3 nucleotides: TGTGCCAGCAGTTACCCCCTAGCCGAGCAGTACTTC.

The gene calls are TRBV4-3 and TRBJ2-3, with a possible D match to TRBD2 (5 bases). The CDR3 loop spans 18 amino acids. The germline gives CDR1 LGHNA, CDR2 YSLEER. V was cut by 0 bases and J by 0 bases, with 16 bases left in between. In DNA form, the CDR3 reads TGCGCCAGCAGCCAAGATGGGTTCGGGGTCACTAGCACAGATACGCAGTATTTT. Translating it yields CASSQDGFGVTSTDTQYF.

Worth noting for this clonotype: Compared with germline, one end of the junction differs, possibly owing to a read error. The chain employs TRBV6-6 and TRBJ2-1; D remains ambiguous. The CDR3 has 13 residues. Germline assignment: CDR1 MNHNY and CDR2 SVGAGI (reference sequence). The CDR3 nucleotides read TGTGCCAGCAGCGGACCGTTTAGGAATGAGCAGGTCTTC. This codes for CASSGPFRNEQVF.

The J gene is TRBJ2-7, the V gene TRBV7-8; TRBD2 agrees at 7 bases. The CDR3 is made up of 15 amino acids. Trimming at V came to 1 base and at J to 3 bases, leaving 6 bases not matched to a gene. The germline V gene has CDR1 SGHVS and CDR2 FQNEAQ. CDR3 loop: CASSLGGSTVYEQYF. The CDR3 nucleotides are TGTGCCAGCAGCTTAGGCGGGAGTACGGTCTACGAGCAGTACTTC.

V is TRBV20-1 and J is TRBJ2-5; 8 bases match TRBD2. The V and J ends lost 3 bases and 0 bases, in that order; junction bases with no gene match: 6. The CDR3 runs 15 residues. Germline CDR1 DFQATT, CDR2 SNEGSKA (reference sequence). CDR3 amino acids: CSASLWRGDQETQYF. The CDR3 DNA reads as TGCAGTGCTAGTCTGTGGCGGGGGGACCAAGAGACCCAGTACTTC.

This clonotype has only a few counts. In nucleotides, the CDR3 is TGTGCCAGCAGCCCGCAGAAGGGGAGCTCCTACAATGAGCAGTTCTTC. Translated, it gives CASSPQKGSSYNEQFF. V gene TRBV7-7 combines with J gene TRBJ2-1; possibly TRBD1 or TRBD2 for D (5 bases each). There are 16 residues in the CDR3. Trimming stripped 5 bases from V and 0 bases from J, with 14 bases between. Germline V CDR1 and CDR2: SSHAT, FNYEAQ (reference sequence).